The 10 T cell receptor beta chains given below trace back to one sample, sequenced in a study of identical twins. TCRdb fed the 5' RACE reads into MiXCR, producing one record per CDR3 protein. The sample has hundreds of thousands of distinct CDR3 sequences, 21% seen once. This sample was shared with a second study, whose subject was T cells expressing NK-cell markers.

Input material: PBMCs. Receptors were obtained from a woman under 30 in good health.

For the CDR3, the DNA is TGTGCCAGCAGCTTTCAGGGGGAAGAAAAACTGTTTTTT. Amino acid sequence: CASSFQGEEKLFF. The J gene is TRBJ1-4, the V gene TRBV7-2, with 7 bases aligning to TRBD1. This CDR3 is built from 13 residues. Germline CDR1 and CDR2: SGHTA and FQGNSA. Unmatched junction bases numbered 3, after V lost 3 bases and J lost 8 bases.

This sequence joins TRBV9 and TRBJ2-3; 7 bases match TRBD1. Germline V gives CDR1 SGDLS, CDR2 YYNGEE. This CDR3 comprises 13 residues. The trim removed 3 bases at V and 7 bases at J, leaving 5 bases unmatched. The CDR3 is CASSGGQLNTQYF. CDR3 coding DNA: TGTGCCAGCAGCGGGGGACAGTTAAATACGCAGTATTTT.

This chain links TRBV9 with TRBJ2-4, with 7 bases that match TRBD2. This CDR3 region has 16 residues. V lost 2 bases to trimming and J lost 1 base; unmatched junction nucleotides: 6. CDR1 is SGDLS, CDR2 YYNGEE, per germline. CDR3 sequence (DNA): TGTGCCAGCAGCGTGGGACTAACTACCGCCAAAAACATTCAGTACTTC. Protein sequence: CASSVGLTTAKNIQYF.

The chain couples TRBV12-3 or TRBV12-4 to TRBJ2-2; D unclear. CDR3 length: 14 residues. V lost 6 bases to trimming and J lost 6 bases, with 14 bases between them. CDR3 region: CASRVDSGPGELFF. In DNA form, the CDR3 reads TGTGCCAGCAGGGTCGACTCGGGCCCCGGGGAGCTGTTTTTT.

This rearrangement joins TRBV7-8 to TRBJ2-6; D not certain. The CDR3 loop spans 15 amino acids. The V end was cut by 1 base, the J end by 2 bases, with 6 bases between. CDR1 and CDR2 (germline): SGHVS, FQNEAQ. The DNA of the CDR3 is TGTGCCAGCAGCTTAGGCTGGGCTGGGGCCAACGTCCTGACTTTC. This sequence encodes CASSLGWAGANVLTF.

The DNA of the CDR3 is TGTGCCAGCAGCCCGGGACTGGCGAGTAGTGAGCAGTTCTTC. Its translation: CASSPGLASSEQFF. The V and J genes are TRBV12-3 or TRBV12-4 and TRBJ2-1; D might be TRBD2 (6 bases). CDR3 length: 14 amino acids. V lost 6 bases and J lost 9, with 18 bases in between.

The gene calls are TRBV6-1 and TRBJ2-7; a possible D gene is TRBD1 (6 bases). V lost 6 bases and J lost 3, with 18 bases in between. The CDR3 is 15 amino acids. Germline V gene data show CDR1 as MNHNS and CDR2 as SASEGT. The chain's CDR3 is CASSPRTAGLYEQYF. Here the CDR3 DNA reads TGTGCCAGCAGCCCCCGGACAGCTGGCCTCTACGAGCAGTACTTC.

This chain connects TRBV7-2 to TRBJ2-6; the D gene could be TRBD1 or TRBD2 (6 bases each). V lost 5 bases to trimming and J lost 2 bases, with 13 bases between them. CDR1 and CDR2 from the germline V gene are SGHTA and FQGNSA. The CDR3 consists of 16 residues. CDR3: CASSTAGGPGANVLTF. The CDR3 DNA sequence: TGTGCCAGCAGCACCGCCGGGGGCCCTGGGGCCAACGTCCTGACTTTC.

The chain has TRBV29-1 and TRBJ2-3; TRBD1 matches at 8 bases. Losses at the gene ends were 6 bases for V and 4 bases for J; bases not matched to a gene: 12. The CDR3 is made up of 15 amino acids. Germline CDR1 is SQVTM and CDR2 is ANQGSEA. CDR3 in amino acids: CSVQTTGASPDTQYF. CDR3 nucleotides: TGCAGCGTACAAACGACAGGGGCCTCGCCAGATACGCAGTATTTT.

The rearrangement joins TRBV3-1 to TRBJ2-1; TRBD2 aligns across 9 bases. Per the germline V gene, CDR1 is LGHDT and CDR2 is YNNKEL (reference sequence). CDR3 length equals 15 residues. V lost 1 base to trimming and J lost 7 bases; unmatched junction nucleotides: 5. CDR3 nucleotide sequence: TGTGCCAGCAGCCAAGGCGGGAGGGAATGGAATGAGCAGTTCTTC. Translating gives CASSQGGREWNEQFF.